Shown below are 12 T cell receptor beta chains from a single sample sequenced in a study of blood T cells in healthy people across ages. A sample-barcoded 5' primer and a J-beta primer mix were used in a second PCR of roughly 7 to 11 cycles. TCRdb re-called the 5' RACE reads with MiXCR, one entry per CDR3 protein. This sample has about 1.5 million distinct CDR3 sequences, with approximately 43% found just once. Sequenced input: blood. These receptors were taken from a woman in her late teens or twenties in good health.

This clonotype was observed a few times. V gene TRBV6-6 combines with J gene TRBJ2-3, with D perhaps TRBD1 (6 bases). Germline V gene lookup returns CDR1 MNHNY and CDR2 SVGAGI (reference sequence). The CDR3 runs to 14 residues. The V gene lost 4 bases and the J gene lost 2 bases, with 10 bases spanning the gap. This chain's CDR3 is CASSWDTTTDTQYF. In DNA, the CDR3 is TGTGCCAGCAGTTGGGACACCACCACAGATACGCAGTATTTT.

This clonotype was counted only a few times. The rearrangement links TRBV11-2 to TRBJ1-5, with D maybe TRBD1 (5 bases). The V and J ends lost 5 bases and 5 bases respectively, with 10 bases between them. Germline V gene sequence: CDR1 SGHAT, CDR2 FQNNGV. The CDR3 is 13 amino acids. The CDR3 is CASSRTSDQPQHF. CDR3 DNA sequence: TGTGCCAGCAGCCGGACATCGGATCAGCCCCAGCATTTT.

For this clonotype: An end of the junction does not agree with germline; a read error may underlie this. The J gene is TRBJ2-1, the V gene TRBV9, with D uncertain. The CDR3 has 11 amino acids. Germline V gene lookup returns CDR1 SGDLS and CDR2 YYNGEE. The chain's CDR3 is CASRRGGEEFF. CDR3 bases: TGTGCCAGCAGAAGAGGCGGTGAGGAGTTCTTC. Complete variable domain (other parts from reference TRBV9 and TRBJ2-1): DSGVTQTPKHLITATGQRVTLRCSPRSGDLSVYWYQQSLDQGLQFLIQYYNGEERAKGNILERFSAQQFPDLHSELNLSSLELGDSALYFCASRRGGEEFFGPGTRLTVL.

This clonotype was picked up a small number of times. The rearrangement joins TRBV20-1 to TRBJ2-7, with 7 nucleotides matching TRBD2. The CDR3 sequence is 13 residues long. From germline, CDR1 is DFQATT and CDR2 SNEGSKA (reference sequence). J was trimmed by 0 bases and V by 4 bases; bases with no gene match: 3. In DNA, the CDR3 is TGCAGTGCTAAGCGGGATAGCTCCTACGAGCAGTACTTC. It codes for CSAKRDSSYEQYF.

The DNA of the CDR3 is TGTGCCAGCAGCCGTTTCAGGACAGGGTTTTCGTACGAGCAGTACTTC. This translates into CASSRFRTGFSYEQYF. The V call is TRBV12-3 or TRBV12-4, the J call TRBJ2-7; TRBD1 agrees at 8 bases. The CDR3 length is 16 residues. The J segment lost 4 bases and the V segment lost 6 bases, leaving 14 bases of the junction unmatched.

V gene TRBV12-5 combines with J gene TRBJ2-1; 8 bases map to TRBD2. J was trimmed by 7 bases and V by 1 base; bases with no gene match: 6. The germline V gene has CDR1 LGHNT and CDR2 FRNRAP. There are 15 residues in the CDR3. Written as DNA, the CDR3 is TGTGCTAGTGGTTTGGACACCGGGGGGGTGAATGAGCAGTTCTTC. It yields the protein CASGLDTGGVNEQFF.

J is TRBJ2-5 and V is TRBV9; TRBD2 might be the D (5 bases). The CDR3 is 15 residues long. Deletions cut 4 bases from V and 2 bases from J, with 15 bases between. CDR1 SGDLS and CDR2 YYNGEE come from the germline V gene. The CDR3 DNA sequence: TGTGCCAGCAGCCCAACAAGGCAGCGGCAAGAGACCCAGTACTTC. Its translation is CASSPTRQRQETQYF.

This chain uses TRBV5-4 with TRBJ1-1; D may be TRBD1 (5 bases). CDR1 is SGHNT, CDR2 YYREEE, per germline (reference sequence). The CDR3 is made up of 15 amino acids. Trimming took 4 bases from V and 1 from J, leaving 14 bases between them. The CDR3 DNA is TGTGCCAGCAGCCGCGGGGGGGGAGCGAACACTGAAGCTTTCTTT. Its translation is CASSRGGGANTEAFF.

The chain carries TRBV20-1 and TRBJ2-4, with unresolved D. The CDR3 runs 14 residues. Trimming took off 0 bases at V and 0 bases at J, with 6 bases between the two ends. The germline CDR1 and CDR2 sequences are DFQATT and SNEGSKA (reference sequence). As DNA, the CDR3 is TGCAGTGCTAGAGATCCCCTAGCCAAAAACATTCAGTACTTC. It is translated as CSARDPLAKNIQYF.

The chain is built from TRBV29-1 and TRBJ2-5, with TRBD2 matching over 10 bases. V dropped 8 bases and J dropped 11; count of bases not matched to a gene: 14. Germline lookup yields CDR1 SQVTM and CDR2 ANQGSEA. The CDR3 loop spans 13 amino acids. Here the CDR3 DNA reads TGCAGCCCCGGGGGGGCTAGCGGGGGTGAGCAGTACTTC. This encodes CSPGGASGGEQYF.

This clonotype was counted a few times. The chain joins TRBV27 to TRBJ1-5; 11 bases line up with TRBD1. V lost 5 bases to trimming and J lost 0 bases; unmatched junction nucleotides: 9. The CDR3 has 18 amino acids. Germline V gene data show CDR1 as MNHEY and CDR2 as SMNVEV (reference sequence). The CDR3 region has the DNA TGTGCCAGCAGTCAAGGGACAGGGGGACACTATAGCAATCAGCCCCAGCATTTT. This gives the protein CASSQGTGGHYSNQPQHF.

The chain joins TRBV6-2 or TRBV6-3 to TRBJ2-1; 9 nucleotides agree with TRBD2. The J call may be faulty, since TRBJ2-7 better matches the DNA end. The germline CDR1 and CDR2 sequences are MNHEY and SVGEGT. The CDR3 totals 20 residues. CDR3 sequence: CASRTRAGGIFRSSYNEQYF. The CDR3 coding sequence is TGTGCCAGCAGAACTAGAGCGGGAGGAATTTTCAGGAGCTCCTACAATGAGCAGTACTTC.